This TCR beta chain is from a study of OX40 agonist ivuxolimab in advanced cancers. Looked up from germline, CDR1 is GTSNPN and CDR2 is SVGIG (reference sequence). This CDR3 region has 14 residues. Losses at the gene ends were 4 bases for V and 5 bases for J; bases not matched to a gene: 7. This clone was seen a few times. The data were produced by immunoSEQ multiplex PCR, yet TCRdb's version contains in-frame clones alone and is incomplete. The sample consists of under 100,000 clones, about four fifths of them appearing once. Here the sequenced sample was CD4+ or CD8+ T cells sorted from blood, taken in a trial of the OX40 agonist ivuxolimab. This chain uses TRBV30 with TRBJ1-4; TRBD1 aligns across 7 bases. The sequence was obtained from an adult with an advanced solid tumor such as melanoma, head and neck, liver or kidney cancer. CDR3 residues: CAWKMGRGNEKLFF. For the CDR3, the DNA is TGTGCCTGGAAGATGGGCAGGGGGAATGAAAAACTGTTTTTT.